This TCR beta chain originates from a study of blood T cells in healthy people across ages. This clonotype was picked up one time. The use of a sample-barcoded 5' primer and a J-beta primer mix characterized a second PCR of about 7 to 12 cycles. Every individual sample yielded 2.5 million or more paired-end reads (each containing CDR3). TCRdb used MiXCR to reprocess the 5' RACE reads, holding one entry per CDR3 protein. The table has fewer than 2,000,000 distinct CDR3 sequences, more than 35% seen once; the top ten hold about 21%. Germline V CDR1 and CDR2: SGHTA, FQGNSA. The V end was cut by 7 bases, the J end by 4 bases, with 14 bases between. This CDR3 comprises 14 residues.

The sample taken for sequencing was blood. The V gene is TRBV7-2, the J gene TRBJ2-1; unclear D gene. This receptor was taken from a human donor in good health. CDR3 nucleotides: TGTGCCAGCAAGGATGGGATTGGGTACAATGAGCAGTTCTTC. Its protein is CASKDGIGYNEQFF.